The 21 T cell receptor beta chains listed next were all sequenced from one sample in a study of CD8 T cells in ankylosing spondylitis. Via MiXCR, TCRdb re-called the 5' RACE reads, giving one row per CDR3 protein. The table lists 250,000 to 350,000 distinct CDR3 sequences, approximately 20% of them singletons, with less than 9.5% in the top ten. Sequenced sample: blood, either unsorted or a sorted T cell fraction (not recorded which). These receptor sequences come from a male donor with ankylosing spondylitis or in good health (not recorded which).

This clonotype occurred a few times. The CDR3 reads CASSLAGSPEKLFF. In DNA form, the CDR3 reads TGCGCCAGCAGCTTGGCGGGCAGCCCTGAAAAACTGTTTTTT. The chain employs TRBV5-1 and TRBJ1-4; D call uncertain. CDR1 is SGHRS, CDR2 YFSETQ, per germline. This CDR3 has 14 residues. Trimming stripped 0 bases from V and 7 bases from J, with 10 bases between.

This clonotype was seen more than once but under ten times. The chain carries TRBV10-3 and TRBJ2-5, with 7 bases identical to TRBD1. V lost 6 bases and J lost 4; bases outside the gene matches: 8. In germline, CDR1 is ENHRY, CDR2 SYGVKD. The CDR3 runs 14 residues. CDR3 amino acids: CAISPTGTSETQYF. The CDR3 DNA is TGTGCCATCAGCCCGACAGGGACGTCAGAGACCCAGTACTTC.

This sequence joins TRBV10-3 and TRBJ1-2; TRBD1 matches 11 bases. Trimming took 6 bases from V and 7 from J; bases not matched to a gene: 7. This CDR3 has 14 residues. From germline, CDR1 is ENHRY and CDR2 SYGVKD. The CDR3 here is CAISRGQGDGGYTF. DNA of the CDR3: TGTGCCATCAGCCGGGGACAGGGGGATGGTGGCTACACCTTC.

The J gene is TRBJ2-1, the V gene TRBV20-1; the D gene is possibly TRBD1 (5 bases). Trimming pared 5 bases from V and 4 bases from J, leaving 9 bases between. The CDR3 consists of 12 residues. CDR1 and CDR2 (germline): DFQATT, SNEGSKA (reference sequence). The CDR3 DNA sequence: TGCAGTGCTGCCACAGGATACAATGAGCAGTTCTTC. Encoded protein: CSAATGYNEQFF.

This clonotype was recorded at least ten times. The chain links TRBV7-9 to TRBJ2-3, with unresolved D. This CDR3 contains 13 residues. Germline V gene sequence: CDR1 SEHNR, CDR2 FQNEAQ (reference sequence). The V end lost 1 base, the J end lost 2 bases, and 4 bases lay between the germline ends. CDR3 amino acids: CASSLDITDTQYF. The CDR3 DNA sequence: TGTGCCAGCAGCTTAGATATCACAGATACGCAGTATTTT.

The chain employs TRBV7-3 and TRBJ2-3; D call uncertain. The CDR3 runs to 12 residues. From germline, CDR1 is SGHTA and CDR2 FQGTGA. Trimming shortened V by 6 bases and J by 4 bases, and 8 bases separated the two germline ends. This chain's CDR3 is CASRGPADTQYF. The CDR3, as DNA: TGTGCCAGCAGAGGCCCAGCAGATACGCAGTATTTT.

V usage is TRBV12-3 or TRBV12-4 and J usage is TRBJ2-5, with D perhaps given as TRBD1 or TRBD2 (5 bases each). Trimming stripped 6 bases from V and 0 bases from J, with 11 bases between. This CDR3 has 14 amino acids. The CDR3 loop reads CASSWGPNQETQYF. CDR3 DNA sequence: TGTGCCAGCAGCTGGGGACCGAACCAAGAGACCCAGTACTTC.

J is TRBJ2-2 and V is TRBV27; 9 nucleotides agree with TRBD1. The CDR3 runs to 17 residues. The ends lost 7 bases at V and 2 bases at J; junction bases unmatched: 11. CDR1 and CDR2 (germline): MNHEY, SMNVEV (reference sequence). CDR3 region: CASKNPGQGPNTGELFF. The CDR3 DNA is TGTGCCAGCAAAAACCCGGGACAGGGACCAAACACCGGGGAGCTGTTTTTT.

This clonotype has just a few counts. The gene calls are TRBV4-1 and TRBJ2-1; the D is unclear. V lost 1 base to trimming and J lost 8 bases, with 12 bases between them. The germline V gene encodes CDR1 MGHRA and CDR2 YSYEKL. CDR3 length equals 14 residues. The CDR3 region is CASSQVTQVDEQFF. CDR3 DNA sequence: TGCGCCAGCAGCCAAGTGACTCAGGTGGATGAGCAGTTCTTC.

The table lists this clonotype with a few counts. The chain recombines TRBV20-1 with TRBJ1-5, with 8 bases lining up with TRBD1. The junction had 7 bases not matched to a gene; V was cut back by 6 bases and J by 6 bases. Germline V gene lookup returns CDR1 DFQATT and CDR2 SNEGSKA (reference sequence). This CDR3 has 13 amino acids. In DNA form, the CDR3 reads TGCAGTGCCATGTCAGGGGGCTCTCAGCCCCAGCATTTT. Its protein is CSAMSGGSQPQHF.

This sequence joins TRBV20-1 and TRBJ2-1, with a possible D match to TRBD2 (5 bases). Germline-derived CDR1 and CDR2 are DFQATT and SNEGSKA (reference sequence). V was clipped by 1 base and J by 6 bases, with 13 bases between them. The CDR3 is made up of 14 amino acids. The CDR3 here is CSARGWTEANEQFF. The CDR3 DNA reads TGCAGTGCTAGAGGGTGGACGGAGGCCAATGAGCAGTTCTTC.

The chain combines TRBV4-1 with TRBJ2-7, with TRBD1 identical over 9 bases. This CDR3 comprises 15 residues. The V gene's germline CDR1 is MGHRA and CDR2 YSYEKL. V trimming: 0 bases; J trimming: 4 bases; junction bases outside the gene matches: 4. The CDR3 is CASSQDRGQGYEQYV. CDR3 DNA sequence: TGCGCCAGCAGCCAAGATCGGGGACAGGGTTACGAGCAGTACGTC.

This clonotype has a handful of counts. The V gene is TRBV5-1, the J gene TRBJ2-3; 9 bases are a match to TRBD2. Germline values: CDR1 SGHRS, CDR2 YFSETQ. This CDR3 comprises 16 residues. The V segment lost 6 bases and the J segment 2 bases; nucleotides outside the gene matches: 10. The CDR3 protein is CASTKEVAGATDTQYF. The CDR3 bases are TGCGCCAGCACCAAGGAGGTAGCGGGGGCCACAGATACGCAGTATTTT.

The chain couples TRBV4-2 to TRBJ1-5; D may be TRBD1 (6 bases). Germline-derived CDR1 and CDR2 are LGHNA and YNFKEQ. V dropped 2 bases and J dropped 5 bases, with 10 bases sitting between them. This CDR3 has 14 residues. In DNA, the CDR3 is TGTGCCAGCAGCCAAACAGGGTGGGATCAGCCCCAGCATTTT. It translates to CASSQTGWDQPQHF.

The chain couples TRBV6-1 to TRBJ1-5, with D hard to call. The CDR3 loop spans 15 amino acids. V dropped 4 bases and J dropped 3 bases, with 13 bases sitting between them. The germline V gene encodes CDR1 MNHNS and CDR2 SASEGT. CDR3: CASSGTPLDNQPQHF. The CDR3 DNA is TGTGCCAGCAGTGGTACCCCTTTGGACAATCAGCCCCAGCATTTT.

The chain uses TRBV20-1 and TRBJ2-3; 9 bases agree with TRBD2. The CDR3 is 16 amino acids. CDR1 and CDR2 from the germline V gene are DFQATT and SNEGSKA (reference sequence). V dropped 5 bases and J dropped 6; count of bases not matched to a gene: 15. The CDR3 reads CSAESGAGGPRDTQYF. The CDR3 coding sequence is TGCAGTGCTGAATCTGGTGCGGGGGGGCCACGTGATACGCAGTATTTT.

The sample holds a few counts of this clonotype. This sequence joins TRBV3-1 and TRBJ2-1; D gene uncertain. CDR1 and CDR2 (germline): LGHDT, YNNKEL (reference sequence). V lost 0 bases to trimming and J lost 3 bases, with 12 bases between them. The length of the CDR3 is 16 residues. The CDR3 DNA sequence: TGTGCCAGCAGCCAAGATCAGGCTGTCGGCTACAATGAGCAGTTCTTC. Translating gives CASSQDQAVGYNEQFF.

This clonotype was detected only a few times. V usage is TRBV5-1 and J usage is TRBJ1-1, with 7 positions matching TRBD1. Per the germline V gene, CDR1 is SGHRS and CDR2 is YFSETQ. This CDR3 is built from 15 residues. V was pared by 4 bases and J by 0 bases, with 6 bases of the junction left unmatched. The CDR3 loop reads CASSTGDRMNTEAFF. The CDR3 coding sequence is TGCGCCAGCAGCACCGGGGACAGAATGAACACTGAAGCTTTCTTT.

This chain joins TRBV10-1 and TRBJ2-1, with 8 bases lining up with TRBD2. Trimming cost V 4 bases and J 5 bases; bases outside gene matches: 7. Looked up from germline, CDR1 is WNHNN and CDR2 is SYGVQD (reference sequence). The CDR3 extends over 15 amino acids. Written as DNA, the CDR3 is TGCGCCAGCAGTGCAGCGGGAGCGTATGACAATGAGCAGTTCTTC. Amino acid sequence: CASSAAGAYDNEQFF.

The chain carries TRBV20-1 and TRBJ2-3, with D possibly being TRBD2 (6 bases). V shed 3 bases and J shed 3 bases, with 13 bases lying between them. The CDR3 sequence is 14 residues long. The germline gives CDR1 DFQATT, CDR2 SNEGSKA (reference sequence). The CDR3 DNA reads TGCAGTGCTAGTTCGGGAGAGGCAACAGATACGCAGTATTTT. Translation: CSASSGEATDTQYF.

This clonotype appeared a few times. The chain combines TRBV12-3 or TRBV12-4 with TRBJ2-7, with 7 nucleotides matching TRBD1. After removal of 5 bases from V and 2 bases from J, the junction contained 3 bases not matched to a gene. CDR3 length: 13 amino acids. CDR3 residues: CASSGTAPYEQYV. The CDR3 region has the DNA TGTGCCAGCAGTGGGACAGCACCCTACGAGCAGTACGTC.